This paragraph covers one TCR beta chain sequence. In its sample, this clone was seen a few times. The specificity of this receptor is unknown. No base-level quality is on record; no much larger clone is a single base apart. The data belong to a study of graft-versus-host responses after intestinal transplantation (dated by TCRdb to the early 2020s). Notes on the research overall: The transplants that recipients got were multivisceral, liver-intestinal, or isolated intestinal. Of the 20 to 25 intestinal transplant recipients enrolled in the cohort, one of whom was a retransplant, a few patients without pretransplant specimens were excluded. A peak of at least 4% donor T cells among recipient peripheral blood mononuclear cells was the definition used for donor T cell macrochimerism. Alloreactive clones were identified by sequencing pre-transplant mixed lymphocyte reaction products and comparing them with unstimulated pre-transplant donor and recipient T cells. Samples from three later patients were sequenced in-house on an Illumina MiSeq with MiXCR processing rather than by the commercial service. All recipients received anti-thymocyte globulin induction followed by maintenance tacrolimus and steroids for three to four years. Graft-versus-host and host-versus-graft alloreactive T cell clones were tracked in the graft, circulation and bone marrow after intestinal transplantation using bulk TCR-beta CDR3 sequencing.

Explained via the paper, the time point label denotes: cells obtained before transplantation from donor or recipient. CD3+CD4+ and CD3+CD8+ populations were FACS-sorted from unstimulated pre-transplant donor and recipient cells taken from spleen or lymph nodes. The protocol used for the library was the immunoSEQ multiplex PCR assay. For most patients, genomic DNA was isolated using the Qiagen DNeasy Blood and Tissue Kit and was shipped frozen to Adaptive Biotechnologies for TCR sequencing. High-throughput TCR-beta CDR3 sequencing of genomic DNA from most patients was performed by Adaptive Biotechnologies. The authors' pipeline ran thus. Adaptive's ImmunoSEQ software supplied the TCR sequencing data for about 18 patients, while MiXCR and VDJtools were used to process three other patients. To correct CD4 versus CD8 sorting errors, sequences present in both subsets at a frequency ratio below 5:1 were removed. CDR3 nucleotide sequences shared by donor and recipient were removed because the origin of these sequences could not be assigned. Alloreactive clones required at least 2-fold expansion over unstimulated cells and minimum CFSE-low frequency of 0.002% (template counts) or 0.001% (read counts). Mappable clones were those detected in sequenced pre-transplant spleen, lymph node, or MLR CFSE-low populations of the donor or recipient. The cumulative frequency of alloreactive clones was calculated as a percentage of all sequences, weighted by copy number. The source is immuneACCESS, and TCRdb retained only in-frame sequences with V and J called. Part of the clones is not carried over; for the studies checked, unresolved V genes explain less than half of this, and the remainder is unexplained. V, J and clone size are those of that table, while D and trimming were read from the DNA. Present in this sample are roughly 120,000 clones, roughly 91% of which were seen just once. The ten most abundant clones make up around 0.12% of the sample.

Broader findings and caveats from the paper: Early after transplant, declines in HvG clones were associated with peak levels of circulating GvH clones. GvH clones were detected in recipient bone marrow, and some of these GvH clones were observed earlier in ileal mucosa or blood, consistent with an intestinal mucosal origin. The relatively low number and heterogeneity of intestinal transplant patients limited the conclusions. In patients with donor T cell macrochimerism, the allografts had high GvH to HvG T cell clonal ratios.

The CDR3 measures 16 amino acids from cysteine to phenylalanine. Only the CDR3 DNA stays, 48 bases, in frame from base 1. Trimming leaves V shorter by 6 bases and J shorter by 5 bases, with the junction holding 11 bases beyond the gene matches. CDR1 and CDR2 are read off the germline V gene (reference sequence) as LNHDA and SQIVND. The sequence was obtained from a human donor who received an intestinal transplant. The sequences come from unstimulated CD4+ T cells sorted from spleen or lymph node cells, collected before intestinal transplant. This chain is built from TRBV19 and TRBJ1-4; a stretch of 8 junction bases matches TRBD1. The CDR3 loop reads CASRTNYRGKNEKLFF. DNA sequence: TGTGCCAGTAGGACTAATTACAGGGGGAAAAATGAAAAACTGTTTTTT.